This record covers a single T cell receptor beta chain. The antigen is not known. The source of the sample is a study of Ad26.COV2.S vaccination and SARS-CoV-2 variants. Study summary: Each vaccinee took Ad26.COV2.S intramuscularly, once or twice 56 days apart. Study outcomes and limitations: Vaccinees displayed broader spike-specific TCR repertoires than placebo recipients.

Sequencing used immunoSEQ multiplex PCR; TCRdb keeps in-frame clones, though not all of them. The sample has 350,000 to 600,000 clones, 70% to 90% seen once. J lost 5 bases, V lost 5 bases, and 7 bases had no gene match. CDR1 is MNHEY and CDR2 is SMNVEV in the germline V gene (reference sequence). The CDR3 runs 14 residues. The treatment here: roughly 19 received Ad26.COV2.S at low or high dose, single or two shots; 5 received placebo; per-sample allocation not given. Collection of samples fell on day 63 after the first vaccine or placebo injection. Aged 18-55 years, donor was enrolled in Boston in about 2020.

The rearrangement links TRBV27 to TRBJ2-7, with TRBD1 matching over 9 bases. This TCR derives from a person between 18 and 59 years old who received the Ad26.COV2.S COVID-19 vaccine or a placebo. The source was peripheral blood, collected in a trial of Ad26.COV2.S vaccine versus placebo. As DNA, the CDR3 is TGTGCCAGCAGTAGTCAGGGACAGGGTAACGAGCAGTACTTC. It yields the protein CASSSQGQGNEQYF.